Following are 15 T cell receptor beta chains from one sample sequenced in a study of early T cells in non-severe SARS-CoV-2 infection. Via MiXCR, TCRdb re-called the 5' RACE reads, giving one row per CDR3 protein. There are roughly 49,000 distinct CDR3 sequences in the sample; around 4.6% occur only once, and roughly 6.4% lies in the top ten. Sequencing was performed on whole blood. The receptors stem from an adult who was a healthcare worker with PCR-confirmed SARS-CoV-2 infection or an uninfected control (not recorded which).

This clonotype was observed many times. The chain has TRBV12-3 or TRBV12-4 and TRBJ1-1; D is perhaps TRBD1 (5 bases). V lost 3 bases to trimming and J lost 0 bases, with 14 bases between them. The CDR3 has 16 residues. DNA for the CDR3: TGTGCCAGCAGTTTCAGGGCAGGGAACATGAACACTGAAGCTTTCTTT. It translates to CASSFRAGNMNTEAFF.

Ten or more counts support this clonotype. The chain recombines TRBV28 with TRBJ2-7; 10 nucleotides line up with TRBD1. This CDR3 is 15 amino acids long. Trimming removed 6 bases from V and 1 base from J; junction bases left unmatched: 6. CDR1 MDHEN and CDR2 SYDVKM come from the germline V gene. This chain's CDR3 is CASSLGTGASYEQYF. CDR3 DNA: TGTGCCAGCAGCCTTGGGACAGGGGCGTCCTACGAGCAGTACTTC.

In its sample, this clonotype was seen a few times. The V and J genes are TRBV20-1 and TRBJ2-3, with 7 nucleotides matching TRBD2. Per the germline V gene, CDR1 is DFQATT and CDR2 is SNEGSKA (reference sequence). V was pared by 3 bases and J by 0 bases, with 12 bases of the junction left unmatched. This CDR3 is 17 amino acids long. For the CDR3, the DNA is TGCAGTGCTAGCTGGTCGCGGGGGAGATCTAGCACAGATACGCAGTATTTT. Translated: CSASWSRGRSSTDTQYF.

This clonotype was detected many times. This sequence joins TRBV7-2 and TRBJ2-7, with no clear D. The germline CDR1 and CDR2 sequences are SGHTA and FQGNSA. The CDR3 contains 14 residues. V was trimmed by 5 bases and J by 4 bases, leaving 15 bases between them. The CDR3, as DNA: TGTGCCAGCAGCCTCTTGAGGACCGAATACGAGCAGTACTTC. This codes for CASSLLRTEYEQYF.

This clonotype was detected only a few times. This sequence joins TRBV25-1 and TRBJ2-1, with 12 nucleotides matching TRBD2. In germline, CDR1 is MGHDK, CDR2 SYGVNS. The ends lost 3 bases at V and 5 bases at J; junction bases unmatched: 11. The CDR3 runs to 18 residues. The CDR3 protein is CASSDGLAGPTLNNEQFF. CDR3 sequence (DNA): TGTGCCAGCAGTGATGGACTAGCGGGGCCTACTTTGAACAATGAGCAGTTCTTC.

This clonotype was found many times. This chain connects TRBV7-2 to TRBJ1-5, with no clear D. Germline CDR1 SGHTA, CDR2 FQGNSA. Trimming stripped 6 bases from V and 4 bases from J, with 10 bases between. The CDR3 contains 13 residues. The CDR3 loop is CASSNQENQPQHF. The CDR3 nucleotides are TGTGCCAGCAGTAACCAGGAAAATCAGCCCCAGCATTTT.

This sequence joins TRBV7-8 and TRBJ2-7, with D perhaps assigned TRBD1 or TRBD2 (5 bases each). Germline CDR1 is SGHVS and CDR2 is FQNEAQ. The CDR3 consists of 14 residues. V was cut by 5 bases and J by 3 bases, with 14 bases left in between. For the CDR3, the DNA is TGTGCCAGCAGCCGAGGGGCGGCCCGCTACGAGCAGTACTTC. This encodes CASSRGAARYEQYF.

This clonotype appeared many times. The rearrangement uses TRBV3-1 and TRBJ1-3; the match to TRBD1 covers 7 bases. Germline loops: CDR1 LGHDT, CDR2 YNNKEL (reference sequence). The CDR3 has 17 amino acids. Losses at the gene ends were 4 bases for V and 0 bases for J; bases not matched to a gene: 9. The CDR3 is CASSRPRGDLSGNTIYF. In DNA form, the CDR3 reads TGTGCCAGCAGCCGCCCCAGGGGGGACCTCTCTGGAAACACCATATATTTT.

This clonotype was detected many times. The V gene is TRBV23-1, the J gene TRBJ2-2; no clear D. TRBV23-1 has ORF status, its function being uncertain. CDR3 length: 16 amino acids. Trimming removed 5 bases at V and 0 bases at J, with 13 bases between. This CDR3 is CASSSRTGANTGELFF. DNA for the CDR3: TGCGCCAGCAGTTCCCGGACCGGAGCGAACACCGGGGAGCTGTTTTTT.

This clonotype was counted at least ten times. V gene TRBV5-4 combines with J gene TRBJ2-1; D is unresolved. Trimming left V 8 bases short and J 0 bases short, with 15 bases between. Germline CDR1 SGHNT, CDR2 YYREEE (reference sequence). CDR3 size: 15 residues. This CDR3 is CASRPDFNSYNEQFF. DNA of the CDR3: TGTGCCAGTAGGCCAGATTTTAACTCCTACAATGAGCAGTTCTTC.

This clonotype has at least ten counts. The chain is built from TRBV25-1 and TRBJ2-1; D might be TRBD2 (6 bases). Trimming took 3 bases from V and 1 from J, leaving 13 bases between them. This CDR3 is 16 amino acids long. Germline V lookup: CDR1 MGHDK, CDR2 SYGVNS. The CDR3 loop is CASSEGGSPSYNEQFF. The CDR3 coding sequence is TGTGCCAGCAGTGAGGGGGGATCACCATCCTACAATGAGCAGTTCTTC.

This clonotype was observed many times. The chain carries TRBV5-6 and TRBJ2-1; 9 positions agree with TRBD2. This CDR3 has 17 amino acids. J gave up 4 bases and V 0 bases, and 8 bases lay outside the gene matches. The germline gives CDR1 SGHDT, CDR2 YYEEEE. CDR3 sequence (DNA): TGTGCCAGCAGCTTGGTTAGCGGGGGAATGGGGTACAATGAGCAGTTCTTC. Its protein product is CASSLVSGGMGYNEQFF.

This clonotype has ten or more counts. The chain employs TRBV5-1 and TRBJ2-7; TRBD1 aligns across 10 bases. V lost 2 bases to trimming and J lost 6 bases; unmatched junction nucleotides: 5. Germline CDR1 SGHRS, CDR2 YFSETQ. The CDR3 runs to 14 residues. CDR3 DNA sequence: TGCGCCAGCAGCTTCAAGACAGGGGGCTTCGAGCAGTACTTC. Translated, it gives CASSFKTGGFEQYF.

In its sample, this clonotype was seen many times. This chain connects TRBV4-3 to TRBJ1-2; no firm D call. This CDR3 contains 13 residues. V lost 0 bases and J 4 bases, leaving 6 bases between the germline ends. The germline gives CDR1 LGHNA, CDR2 YSLEER. The CDR3 sequence is CASSQDLFYGYTF. As DNA, the CDR3 is TGCGCCAGCAGCCAAGATCTGTTCTATGGCTACACCTTC.

This clonotype was observed at least ten times. V and J are TRBV3-1 and TRBJ2-7; D could derive from TRBD1 or TRBD2 (5 bases each). Germline-derived CDR1 and CDR2 are LGHDT and YNNKEL (reference sequence). Trimming removed 4 bases from V and 7 bases from J, with 17 bases in between. This CDR3 contains 14 residues. CDR3 sequence: CASSPMSGTEEQYF. The DNA of the CDR3 is TGTGCCAGCAGCCCAATGTCAGGGACGGAGGAGCAGTACTTC.